Listed below are T cell receptor beta chains from one sample, sequenced in a study of shared clonotypes between healthy human individuals. The protocol was immunoSEQ multiplex PCR, while the TCRdb copy is restricted to in-frame clones and leaves out a portion. The profile shows roughly 1,500,000 clones, roughly 98% of them singletons. Sequencing was done on a sample of naive CD4+ T cells sorted from blood. These TCRs come from a man younger than 40 in good health. CDR3s include the opening cysteine and the closing phenylalanine or tryptophan.

V	J	CDR3
TRBV5-5	TRBJ2-1	CASSLRLGAGSYNEQFF
TRBV9	TRBJ1-1	CASSPRQGVTNTEAFF
TRBV7-2	TRBJ2-5	CASSGGVGRRQETQYF
TRBV25-1	TRBJ2-7	CASSDVRREGNYEQYF
TRBV5-4	TRBJ2-7	CASSLRPSGSYEQYF
TRBV5-1	TRBJ2-3	CASSFTGASTDTQYF
TRBV20-1	TRBJ2-1	CSARANNEQFF
TRBV7-9	TRBJ1-2	CASSLDRSINYGYTF
TRBV6-1	TRBJ1-1	CALVDHMNTEAFF
TRBV4-1	TRBJ1-1	CASSPGPKRNTEAFF
TRBV5-4	TRBJ2-2	CASSRGPNANTGELFF
TRBV25-1	TRBJ2-7	CASSEPGSGSVNEQYF
TRBV19	TRBJ2-3	CASSIQGSGGTQYF
TRBV7-6	TRBJ1-2	CASTPLLSFDYGYTF
TRBV28	TRBJ1-5	CASSLGRQGARQPQHF
TRBV5-5	TRBJ2-7	CASSPRGGELGEQYF
TRBV10-3	TRBJ2-5	CATMRAGGLETQYF
TRBV9	TRBJ2-2	CASSVVSGALTGELFF
TRBV19	TRBJ1-5	CASKDRESQPQHF
TRBV5-4	TRBJ1-1	CASSMVGFTEAFF
TRBV28	TRBJ2-7	CASRGTSSYEQYF
TRBV5-1	TRBJ2-5	CASSLGVEETQYF
TRBV7-7	TRBJ2-2	CASSAGPNTGELFF
TRBV10-2	TRBJ2-7	CASKLGLAGGSYEQYF
TRBV19	TRBJ1-2	CASSIRVVLSDYGYTF
TRBV4-1	TRBJ2-4	CASSQDRQGGNIQYF
TRBV27	TRBJ2-1	CASSQGSYNEQFF
TRBV4-1	TRBJ1-1	CASSQVQGATEAFF
TRBV18	TRBJ2-5	CASSPGQLAGWETQYF
TRBV15	TRBJ2-6	CATSRDRGSGANVLTF
TRBV11-2	TRBJ2-7	CASSLAGPNEQYF
TRBV27	TRBJ2-2	CASSLRGGELFF
TRBV7-8	TRBJ1-2	CASSLAMAGGYTF
TRBV7-2	TRBJ2-1	CASSLELAGVPFGNEQFF
TRBV15	TRBJ2-7	CATSRDHRATYEQYF
TRBV6-6	TRBJ2-7	CAASGLGDYEQYF
TRBV5-4	TRBJ2-7	CASSLGLAEAYEQYF
TRBV30	TRBJ2-5	CAWSAGPVQETQYF
TRBV19	TRBJ2-4	CASSLGRGSKNIQYF
TRBV5-1	TRBJ1-1	CASRVQGGKDTEAFF
TRBV10-1	TRBJ1-1	CASSVGTANTEAFF
TRBV5-1	TRBJ2-2	CASMKTPNTGELFF
TRBV11-3	TRBJ2-5	CASSGPGTGGEETQYF
TRBV5-4	TRBJ2-7	CASSLVGGNSYEQYF
TRBV28	TRBJ2-5	CASSSTSAQETQYF
TRBV18	TRBJ2-1	CASSATAGTGYYNEQFF
TRBV7-2	TRBJ2-7	CASSFFRDSSYEQYF
TRBV7-2	TRBJ1-2	CASSPARGSYGYTF
TRBV19	TRBJ2-7	CASSPRLGVHEQYF
TRBV15	TRBJ2-7	CATSRGLGLAGVNSDYEQYF
TRBV5-1	TRBJ2-6	CASSTQVSSGANVLTF
TRBV28	TRBJ2-2	CASSPKGGAGELFF
TRBV11-2	TRBJ2-3	CASSLARTSRRADTQYF
TRBV7-2	TRBJ2-7	CASSNQTGVYYEQYF
TRBV11-2	TRBJ2-7	CASSLDGGGLTEQYF
TRBV7-9	TRBJ1-5	CASSPSLGAGSNQPQHF
TRBV5-6	TRBJ2-5	CASSPHPQETQYF